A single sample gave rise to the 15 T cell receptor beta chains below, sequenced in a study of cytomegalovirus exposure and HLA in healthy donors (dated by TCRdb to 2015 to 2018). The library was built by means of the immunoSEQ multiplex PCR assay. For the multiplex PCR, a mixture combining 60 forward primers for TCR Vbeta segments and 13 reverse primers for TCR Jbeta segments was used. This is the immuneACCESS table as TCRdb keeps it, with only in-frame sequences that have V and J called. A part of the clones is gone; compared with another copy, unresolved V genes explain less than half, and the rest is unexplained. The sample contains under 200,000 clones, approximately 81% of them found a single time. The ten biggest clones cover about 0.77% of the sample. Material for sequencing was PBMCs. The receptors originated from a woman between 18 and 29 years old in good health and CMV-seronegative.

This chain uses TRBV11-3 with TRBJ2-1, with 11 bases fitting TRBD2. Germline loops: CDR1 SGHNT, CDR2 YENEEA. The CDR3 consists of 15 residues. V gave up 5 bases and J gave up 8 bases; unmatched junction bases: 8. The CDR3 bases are TGTGCCAGCAGCCCCCGACTAGCGGGAATCGATGAGCAGTTCTTC. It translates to CASSPRLAGIDEQFF.

In DNA, the CDR3 is TGCGCCAGCAGCCAAACTACAGATACGCAGTATTTT. This translates into CASSQTTDTQYF. V usage is TRBV4-3 and J usage is TRBJ2-3; D remains unclear. The CDR3 covers 12 residues. Trimming removed 2 bases from V and 3 bases from J, with 3 bases in between. Germline CDR1 reads LGHNA; CDR2 reads YSLEER.

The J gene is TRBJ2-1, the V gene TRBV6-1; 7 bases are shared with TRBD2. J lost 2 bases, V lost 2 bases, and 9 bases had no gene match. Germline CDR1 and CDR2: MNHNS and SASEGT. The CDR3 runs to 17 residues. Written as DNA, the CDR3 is TGTGCCAGCAGTGAATACAATAGCGGGTCCCCCTACAATGAGCAGTTCTTC. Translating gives CASSEYNSGSPYNEQFF.

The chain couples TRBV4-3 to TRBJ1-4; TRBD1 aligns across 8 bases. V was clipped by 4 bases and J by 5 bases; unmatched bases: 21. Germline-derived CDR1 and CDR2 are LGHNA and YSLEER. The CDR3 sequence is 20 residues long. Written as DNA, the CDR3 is TGCGCCAGCAGCCTTTCCTACAGGGGGAGTCCGGGCTCCCTGAATGAAAAACTGTTTTTT. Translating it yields CASSLSYRGSPGSLNEKLFF.

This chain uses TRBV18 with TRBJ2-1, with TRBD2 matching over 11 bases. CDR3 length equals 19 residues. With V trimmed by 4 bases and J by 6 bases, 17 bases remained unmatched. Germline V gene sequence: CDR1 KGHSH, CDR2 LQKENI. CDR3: CASSRSSGRALTTLNEQFF. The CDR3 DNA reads TGTGCCAGCTCACGAAGTAGCGGGAGGGCCTTGACTACCCTCAATGAGCAGTTCTTC. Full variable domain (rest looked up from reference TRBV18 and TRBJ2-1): NAGVMQNPRHLVRRRGQEARLRCSPMKGHSHVYWYRQLPEEGLKFMVYLQKENIIDESGMPKERFSAEFPKEGPSILRIQQVVRGDSAAYFCASSRSSGRALTTLNEQFFGPGTRLTVL.

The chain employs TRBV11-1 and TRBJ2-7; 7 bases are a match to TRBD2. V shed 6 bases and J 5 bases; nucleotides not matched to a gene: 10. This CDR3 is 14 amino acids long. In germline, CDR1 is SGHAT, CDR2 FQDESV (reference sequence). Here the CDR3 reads CASRPESGTNEQYF. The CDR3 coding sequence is TGTGCCAGCAGACCCGAAAGCGGGACGAACGAGCAGTACTTC.

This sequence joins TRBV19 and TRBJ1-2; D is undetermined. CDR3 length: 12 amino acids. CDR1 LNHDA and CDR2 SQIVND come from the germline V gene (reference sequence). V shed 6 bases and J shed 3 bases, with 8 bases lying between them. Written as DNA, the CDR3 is TGTGCCAGTAGCGGCGACTACTATGGCTACACCTTC. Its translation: CASSGDYYGYTF.

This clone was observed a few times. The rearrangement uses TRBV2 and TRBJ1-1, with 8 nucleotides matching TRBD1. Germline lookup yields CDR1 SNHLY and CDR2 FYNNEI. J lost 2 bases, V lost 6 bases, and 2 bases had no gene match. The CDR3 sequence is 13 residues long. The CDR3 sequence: CASSDRGNTEAFF. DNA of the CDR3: TGTGCCAGCAGCGACAGGGGTAACACTGAAGCTTTCTTT. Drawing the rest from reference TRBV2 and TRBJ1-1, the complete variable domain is EPEVTQTPSHQVTQMGQEVILRCVPISNHLYFYWYRQILGQKVEFLVSFYNNEISEKSEIFDDQFSVERPDGSNFTLKIRSTKLEDSAMYFCASSDRGNTEAFFGQGTRLTVV.

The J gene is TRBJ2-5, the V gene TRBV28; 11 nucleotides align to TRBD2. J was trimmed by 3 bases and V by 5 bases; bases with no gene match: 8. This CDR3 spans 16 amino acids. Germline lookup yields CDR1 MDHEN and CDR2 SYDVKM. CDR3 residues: CASSQTSGILKETQYF. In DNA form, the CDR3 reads TGTGCCAGCAGTCAGACTAGCGGGATCCTCAAAGAGACCCAGTACTTC.

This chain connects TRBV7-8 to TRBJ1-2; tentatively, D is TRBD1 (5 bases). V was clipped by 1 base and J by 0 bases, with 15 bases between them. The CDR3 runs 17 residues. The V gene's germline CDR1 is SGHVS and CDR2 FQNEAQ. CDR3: CASSLVGGKEANYGYTF. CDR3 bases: TGTGCCAGCAGCTTAGTCGGGGGGAAGGAAGCTAACTATGGCTACACCTTC.

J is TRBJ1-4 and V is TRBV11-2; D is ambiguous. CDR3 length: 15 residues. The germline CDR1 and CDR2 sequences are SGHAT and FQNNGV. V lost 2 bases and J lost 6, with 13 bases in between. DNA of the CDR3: TGTGCCAGCAGCTTACAATTGAGGTCGGATGAAAAACTGTTTTTT. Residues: CASSLQLRSDEKLFF.

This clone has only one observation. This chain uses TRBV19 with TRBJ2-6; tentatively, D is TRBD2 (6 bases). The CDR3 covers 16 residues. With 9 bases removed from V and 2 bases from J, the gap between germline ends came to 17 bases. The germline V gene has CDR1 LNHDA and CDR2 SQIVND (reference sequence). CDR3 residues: CASISDRRAGANVLTF. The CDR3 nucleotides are TGTGCCAGCATTTCGGACCGGAGGGCTGGGGCCAACGTCCTGACTTTC. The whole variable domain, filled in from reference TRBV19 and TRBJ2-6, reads DGGITQSPKYLFRKEGQNVTLSCEQNLNHDAMYWYRQDPGQGLRLIYYSQIVNDFQKGDIAEGYSVSREKKESFPLTVTSAQKNPTAFYLCASISDRRAGANVLTFGAGSRLTVL.

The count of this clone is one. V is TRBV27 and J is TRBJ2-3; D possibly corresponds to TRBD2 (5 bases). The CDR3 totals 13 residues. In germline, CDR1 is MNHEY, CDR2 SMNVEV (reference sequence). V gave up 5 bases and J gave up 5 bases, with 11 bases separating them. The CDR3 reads CASSRKLGDTQYF. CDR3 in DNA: TGTGCCAGCAGTCGAAAACTAGGAGATACGCAGTATTTT.

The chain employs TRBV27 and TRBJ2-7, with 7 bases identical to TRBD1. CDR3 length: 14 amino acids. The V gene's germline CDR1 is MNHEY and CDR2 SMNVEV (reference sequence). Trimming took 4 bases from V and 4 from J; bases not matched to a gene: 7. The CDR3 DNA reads TGTGCCAGCAGTTCCGCGACAGGGAAGTACGAGCAGTACTTC. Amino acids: CASSSATGKYEQYF.

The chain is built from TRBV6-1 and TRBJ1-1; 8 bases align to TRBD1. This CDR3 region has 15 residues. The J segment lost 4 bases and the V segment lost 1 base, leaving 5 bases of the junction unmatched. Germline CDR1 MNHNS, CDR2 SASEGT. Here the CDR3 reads CASSEGQGAGTEAFF. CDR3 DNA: TGTGCCAGCAGTGAAGGTCAGGGGGCGGGCACTGAAGCTTTCTTT.